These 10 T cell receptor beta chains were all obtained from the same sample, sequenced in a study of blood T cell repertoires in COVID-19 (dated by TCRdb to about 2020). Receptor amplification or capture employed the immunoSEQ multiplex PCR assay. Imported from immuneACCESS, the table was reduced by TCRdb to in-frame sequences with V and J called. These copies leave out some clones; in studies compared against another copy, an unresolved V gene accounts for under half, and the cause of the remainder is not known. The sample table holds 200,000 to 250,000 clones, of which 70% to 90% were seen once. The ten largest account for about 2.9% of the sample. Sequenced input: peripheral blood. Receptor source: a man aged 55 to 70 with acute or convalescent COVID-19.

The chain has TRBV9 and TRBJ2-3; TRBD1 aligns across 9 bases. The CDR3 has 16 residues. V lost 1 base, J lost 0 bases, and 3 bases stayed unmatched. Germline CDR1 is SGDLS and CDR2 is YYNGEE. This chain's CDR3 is CASSVSTGGSTDTQYF. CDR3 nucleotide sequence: TGTGCCAGCAGCGTATCGACAGGGGGTAGCACAGATACGCAGTATTTT.

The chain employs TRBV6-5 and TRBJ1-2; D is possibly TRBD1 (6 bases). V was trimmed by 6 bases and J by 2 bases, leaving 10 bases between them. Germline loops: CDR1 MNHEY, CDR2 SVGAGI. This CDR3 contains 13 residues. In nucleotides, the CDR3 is TGTGCCAGCAGACCAGGACAGAACTATGGCTACACCTTC. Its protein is CASRPGQNYGYTF.

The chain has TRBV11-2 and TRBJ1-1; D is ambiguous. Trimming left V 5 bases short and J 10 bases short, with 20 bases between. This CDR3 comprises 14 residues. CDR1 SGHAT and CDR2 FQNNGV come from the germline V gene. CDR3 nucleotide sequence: TGTGCCAGCAGCCCCCGTGTCGCCCGTCCCGGAGCTTTCTTT. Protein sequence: CASSPRVARPGAFF. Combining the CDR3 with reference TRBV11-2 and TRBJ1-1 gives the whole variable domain EAGVAQSPRYKIIEKRQSVAFWCNPISGHATLYWYQQILGQGPKLLIQFQNNGVVDDSQLPKDRFSAERLKGVDSTLKIQPAKLEDSAVYLCASSPRVARPGAFFGQGTRLTVV.

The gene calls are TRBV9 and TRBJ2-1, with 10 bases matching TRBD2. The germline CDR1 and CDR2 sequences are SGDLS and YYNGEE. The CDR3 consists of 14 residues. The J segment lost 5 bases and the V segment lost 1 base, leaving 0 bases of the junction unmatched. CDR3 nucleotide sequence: TGTGCCAGCAGCGTACTAGCGGGGGACAATGAGCAGTTCTTC. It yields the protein CASSVLAGDNEQFF.

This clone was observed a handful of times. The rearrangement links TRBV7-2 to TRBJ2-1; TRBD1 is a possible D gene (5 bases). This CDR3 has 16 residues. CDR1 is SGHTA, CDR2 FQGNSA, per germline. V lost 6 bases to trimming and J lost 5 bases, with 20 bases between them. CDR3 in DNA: TGTGCCAGCAGAACTCCCCAGGGAAGGTACGACAATGAGCAGTTCTTC. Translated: CASRTPQGRYDNEQFF. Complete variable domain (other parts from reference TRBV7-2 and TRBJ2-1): GAGVSQSPSNKVTEKGKDVELRCDPISGHTALYWYRQSLGQGLEFLIYFQGNSAPDKSGLPSDRFSAERTGGSVSTLTIQRTQQEDSAVYLCASRTPQGRYDNEQFFGPGTRLTVL.

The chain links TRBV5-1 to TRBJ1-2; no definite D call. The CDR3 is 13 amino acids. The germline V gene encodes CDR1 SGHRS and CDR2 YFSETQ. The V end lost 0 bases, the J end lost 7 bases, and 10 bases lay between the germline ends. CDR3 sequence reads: CASSLEEGGGYTF. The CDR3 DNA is TGCGCCAGCAGCTTGGAAGAGGGAGGTGGCTACACCTTC.

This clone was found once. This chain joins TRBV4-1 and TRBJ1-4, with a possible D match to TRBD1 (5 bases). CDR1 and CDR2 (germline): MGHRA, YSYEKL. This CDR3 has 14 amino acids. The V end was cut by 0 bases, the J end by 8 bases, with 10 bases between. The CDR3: CASSQEGGTEKLFF. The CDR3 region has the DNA TGCGCCAGCAGCCAAGAGGGCGGGACCGAAAAACTGTTTTTT.

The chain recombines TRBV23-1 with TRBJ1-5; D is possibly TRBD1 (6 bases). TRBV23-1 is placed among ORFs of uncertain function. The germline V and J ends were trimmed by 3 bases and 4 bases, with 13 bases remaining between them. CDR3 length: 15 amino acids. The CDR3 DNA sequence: TGCGCCAGCAGTCACGGACAGAACACTAATCAGCCCCAGCATTTT. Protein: CASSHGQNTNQPQHF.

CDR3 nucleotides: TGCGCCAGCAGCCCCACAGGGGTTACCTACGAGCAGTACTTC. It specifies CASSPTGVTYEQYF. The V and J genes are TRBV5-1 and TRBJ2-7, with 7 bases aligning to TRBD1. Germline CDR1 and CDR2: SGHRS and YFSETQ. The CDR3 is 14 residues long. Unmatched junction bases numbered 6, after V lost 4 bases and J lost 2 bases. The full variable domain, rest sourced from reference TRBV5-1 and TRBJ2-7, is KAGVTQTPRYLIKTRGQQVTLSCSPISGHRSVSWYQQTPGQGLQFLFEYFSETQRNKGNFPGRFSGRQFSNSRSEMNVSTLELGDSALYLCASSPTGVTYEQYFGPGTRLTVT.

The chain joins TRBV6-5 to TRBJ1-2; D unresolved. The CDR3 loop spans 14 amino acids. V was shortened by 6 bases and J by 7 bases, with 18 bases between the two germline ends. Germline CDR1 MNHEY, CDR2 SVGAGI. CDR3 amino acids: CASRQSGKAPGYTF. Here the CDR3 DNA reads TGTGCCAGCAGACAATCGGGGAAAGCCCCTGGCTACACCTTC.